The next 25 T cell receptor beta chains were all read from a single sample in a study of shared clonotypes between healthy human individuals. Generated by immunoSEQ multiplex PCR, the TCRdb table keeps only in-frame clones and is missing some. The sample yields more than 2,000,000 clones, over 85% seen once. The sequenced sample was naive CD4+ T cells sorted from blood. Subset in this sample: CD45RA+ positively selected. These TCRs come from a young man in good health.

The rearrangement joins TRBV7-3 to TRBJ2-3; the D call may be TRBD1 or TRBD2 (5 bases each). CDR1 and CDR2 (germline): SGHTA, FQGTGA. Trimming stripped 3 bases from V and 7 bases from J, with 14 bases between. This CDR3 contains 14 residues. The CDR3 here is CASSLGTPPNTQYF. Here the CDR3 DNA reads TGTGCCAGCAGCTTGGGGACCCCGCCGAATACGCAGTATTTT.

This clone was found once. The V and J genes are TRBV7-2 and TRBJ1-3, with 8 bases fitting TRBD1. This CDR3 region has 19 residues. The V gene's germline CDR1 is SGHTA and CDR2 FQGNSA. V shed 3 bases, J shed 4 bases, and the junction held 17 bases outside the gene matches. CDR3 nucleotide sequence: TGTGCCAGCAGCTTTCCGGCCAGGGGGCAATTTATCGCCGGAAACACCATATATTTT. This encodes CASSFPARGQFIAGNTIYF.

This sequence joins TRBV9 and TRBJ2-5, with 8 bases aligning to TRBD2. The CDR3 sequence is 16 residues long. V was pared by 0 bases and J by 2 bases, with 6 bases of the junction left unmatched. The germline V gene has CDR1 SGDLS and CDR2 YYNGEE. CDR3 loop: CASSVAAASGQETQYF. The CDR3 region has the DNA TGTGCCAGCAGCGTAGCCGCGGCTAGCGGGCAAGAGACCCAGTACTTC.

This chain connects TRBV6-6 to TRBJ1-2, with 12 bases lining up with TRBD1. The CDR3 runs 14 residues. CDR1 is MNHNY and CDR2 is SVGAGI in the germline V gene (reference sequence). V shed 7 bases and J 4 bases; nucleotides not matched to a gene: 4. The CDR3 protein is CASIGTGGSYGYTF. Here the CDR3 DNA reads TGTGCCAGCATCGGGACAGGGGGCAGCTATGGCTACACCTTC.

Comment on this clone: Other DNA variants within this sample encode the same CDR3. The chain recombines TRBV29-1 with TRBJ2-2, with 10 bases that match TRBD1. The CDR3 is 13 amino acids. From germline, CDR1 is SQVTM and CDR2 ANQGSEA. Germline trimming cut 7 bases from V and 3 bases from J; bases unmatched to any gene: 2. The CDR3 DNA reads as TGCAGCGCCGGGACAGGGGACACCGGGGAGCTGTTTTTT. This translates into CSAGTGDTGELFF.

The chain joins TRBV7-6 to TRBJ2-7, with TRBD2 matching over 9 bases. CDR3 size: 19 residues. Germline CDR1 reads SGHVS; CDR2 reads FNYEAQ. Trimming at V came to 1 base and at J to 3 bases, leaving 16 bases not matched to a gene. The CDR3 DNA sequence: TGTGCCAGCAGCTTAGTATTTAGCGGGAGACCCCCAACCCGCTACGAGCAGTACTTC. It translates to CASSLVFSGRPPTRYEQYF. Using reference TRBV7-6 and TRBJ2-7 for the parts outside the CDR3, the full variable domain is GAGVSQSPRYKVTKRGQDVALRCDPISGHVSLYWYRQALGQGPEFLTYFNYEAQQDKSGLPNDRFSAERPEGSISTLTIQRTEQRDSAMYRCASSLVFSGRPPTRYEQYFGPGTRLTVT.

Turning to this clone: The same CDR3 arises from other DNA sequences in this sample as well. V usage is TRBV28 and J usage is TRBJ1-2; TRBD1 matches at 7 bases. V shed 2 bases, J shed 4 bases, and the junction held 4 bases outside the gene matches. This CDR3 spans 14 amino acids. CDR1 MDHEN and CDR2 SYDVKM come from the germline V gene. The chain's CDR3 is CASSLGQGGYGYTF. In nucleotides, the CDR3 is TGTGCCAGCAGTTTAGGGCAGGGGGGCTATGGCTACACCTTC.

This chain links TRBV30 with TRBJ2-3, with 15 bases matching TRBD2. V gave up 1 base and J gave up 13 bases; unmatched junction bases: 18. Looked up from germline, CDR1 is GTSNPN and CDR2 is SVGIG (reference sequence). This CDR3 spans 18 amino acids. CDR3 sequence (DNA): TGTGCCTGGAGTGACCCCACTGGGCGGACTAGCGGGGGGGGCAAGGAGTATTTT. It codes for CAWSDPTGRTSGGGKEYF. Full variable domain (outside the CDR3, taken from reference TRBV30 and TRBJ2-3): SQTIHQWPATLVQPVGSPLSLECTVEGTSNPNLYWYRQAAGRGLQLLFYSVGIGQISSEVPQNLSASRPQDRQFILSSKKLLLSDSGFYLCAWSDPTGRTSGGGKEYFGPGTRLTVL.

The chain recombines TRBV14 with TRBJ2-1; 11 nucleotides match TRBD2. The CDR3 is made up of 15 amino acids. Germline V gives CDR1 SGHDN, CDR2 FVKESK. V was clipped by 1 base and J by 7 bases; unmatched bases: 3. The CDR3 coding sequence is TGTGCCAGCAGCCAAGCCCTAGCGGGAGGTAATGAGCAGTTCTTC. Amino acid sequence: CASSQALAGGNEQFF.

The chain has TRBV28 and TRBJ1-5; D is unclear. The CDR3 consists of 17 residues. Germline V gene data show CDR1 as MDHEN and CDR2 as SYDVKM. Deletions cut 5 bases from V and 4 bases from J, with 21 bases between. CDR3 amino acids: CASSPPEQSHRNQPQHF. The CDR3 region has the DNA TGTGCCAGCAGTCCCCCTGAACAGTCCCACAGAAATCAGCCCCAGCATTTT.

The V call is TRBV6-5, the J call TRBJ2-1; TRBD2 agrees at 9 bases. The ends lost 6 bases at V and 9 bases at J; junction bases unmatched: 12. The CDR3 runs to 15 residues. Germline V gene sequence: CDR1 MNHEY, CDR2 SVGAGI. The CDR3 DNA sequence: TGTGCCAGCAGCCCAATAGCGGGAGCCCCTGGTGAGCAGTTCTTC. Translated, it gives CASSPIAGAPGEQFF.

The chain uses TRBV6-5 and TRBJ1-2; TRBD1 matches 11 bases. This CDR3 region has 14 residues. Germline V gene sequence: CDR1 MNHEY, CDR2 SVGAGI. J lost 8 bases, V lost 6 bases, and 8 bases had no gene match. The CDR3, as DNA: TGTGCCAGCAGCTATGGGACAGGGGGTTGGGGCTACACCTTC. Protein sequence: CASSYGTGGWGYTF.

In its sample, this clone was seen a few times. The gene calls are TRBV29-1 and TRBJ1-1, with 8 nucleotides matching TRBD1. The CDR3 sequence is 15 residues long. Trimming removed 3 bases from V and 0 bases from J; junction bases left unmatched: 6. In germline, CDR1 is SQVTM, CDR2 ANQGSEA. The CDR3 loop is CSVDAQGAMNTEAFF. CDR3 DNA: TGCAGCGTTGACGCTCAGGGGGCTATGAACACTGAAGCTTTCTTT.

This chain joins TRBV7-9 and TRBJ2-7; 9 bases map to TRBD1. V lost 5 bases, J lost 3 bases, and 11 bases stayed unmatched. Germline V CDR1 and CDR2: SEHNR, FQNEAQ (reference sequence). This CDR3 has 16 amino acids. In DNA, the CDR3 is TGTGCCAGCAGCCCCCGGGGGACAGGGAACCTCTACGAGCAGTACTTC. It specifies CASSPRGTGNLYEQYF.

This chain uses TRBV7-2 with TRBJ2-1; TRBD2 matches 7 bases. Germline loops: CDR1 SGHTA, CDR2 FQGNSA. The length of the CDR3 is 15 residues. The junction had 9 bases not matched to a gene; V was cut back by 2 bases and J by 8 bases. CDR3 DNA sequence: TGTGCCAGCAGCTTACTGGCGGGAGTTGTACATGAGCAGTTCTTC. It codes for CASSLLAGVVHEQFF.

This chain joins TRBV5-6 and TRBJ1-2; D call uncertain. The CDR3 has 13 residues. Looked up from germline, CDR1 is SGHDT and CDR2 is YYEEEE. V lost 2 bases and J 2 bases, leaving 7 bases between the germline ends. Here the CDR3 DNA reads TGTGCCAGCAGCTTTGCGGGGAACTATGGCTACACCTTC. Its translation: CASSFAGNYGYTF. The variable domain in full, completed from reference TRBV5-6 and TRBJ1-2, reads DAGVTQSPTHLIKTRGQQVTLRCSPKSGHDTVSWYQQALGQGPQFIFQYYEEEERQRGNFPDRFSGHQFPNYSSELNVNALLLGDSALYLCASSFAGNYGYTFGSGTRLTVV.

This sequence joins TRBV11-2 and TRBJ2-2; tentatively, D is TRBD1 or TRBD2 (6 bases each). The CDR3 extends over 15 amino acids. Germline V gene data show CDR1 as SGHAT and CDR2 as FQNNGV. V dropped 4 bases and J dropped 3 bases, with 12 bases sitting between them. In DNA form, the CDR3 reads TGTGCCAGCAGCTCCTACAGGGAGGACACCGGGGAGCTGTTTTTT. This sequence encodes CASSSYREDTGELFF.

The chain links TRBV9 to TRBJ2-1, with 11 bases lining up with TRBD2. J gave up 9 bases and V 0 bases, and 8 bases lay outside the gene matches. The germline gives CDR1 SGDLS, CDR2 YYNGEE. The length of the CDR3 is 16 residues. DNA of the CDR3: TGTGCCAGCAGCGTAGTTAATAGCGGGGGGGTAGGTGAGCAGTTCTTC. Residues: CASSVVNSGGVGEQFF.

V and J are TRBV5-1 and TRBJ2-3, with 7 bases matching TRBD2. Germline trimming cut 2 bases from V and 1 base from J; bases unmatched to any gene: 4. Germline lookup yields CDR1 SGHRS and CDR2 YFSETQ. CDR3 size: 15 residues. This CDR3 is CASSLRSGGTDTQYF. CDR3 nucleotides: TGCGCCAGCAGCTTACGAAGCGGGGGCACAGATACGCAGTATTTT.

On this clone itself: The junction differs from germline at one of its ends, possibly a read error. The chain recombines TRBV27 with TRBJ1-4, with 8 positions matching TRBD1. Germline V gives CDR1 MNHEY, CDR2 SMNVEV (reference sequence). The CDR3 is made up of 14 amino acids. CDR3: CASSLTGANKKLFF. The CDR3 DNA reads TGTGCCAGCAGCCTGACAGGGGCTAATAAAAAACTGTTTTTT.

The rearrangement links TRBV11-2 to TRBJ2-5; D gene unclear. CDR1 SGHAT and CDR2 FQNNGV come from the germline V gene. This CDR3 is 12 amino acids long. Between the trimmed V and J ends, which lost 6 bases and 4 bases, there was a span of 9 bases. The CDR3 reads CASSWLGETQYF. The CDR3 nucleotides read TGTGCCAGCAGTTGGTTAGGAGAGACCCAGTACTTC.

A note on this clone: Other DNA sequences of this sample code for an identical CDR3. This chain links TRBV7-2 with TRBJ2-1; 11 bases align to TRBD2. In germline, CDR1 is SGHTA, CDR2 FQGNSA. CDR3 length equals 15 residues. J was trimmed by 2 bases and V by 3 bases; bases with no gene match: 0. The CDR3 bases are TGTGCCAGCAGCTTGACTAGCGGGGCCTACAATGAGCAGTTCTTC. This gives the protein CASSLTSGAYNEQFF.

The gene calls are TRBV6-5 and TRBJ2-6; D gene uncertain. The CDR3 loop spans 15 amino acids. Between the trimmed V and J ends, which lost 2 bases and 0 bases, there was a span of 5 bases. From germline, CDR1 is MNHEY and CDR2 SVGAGI. The chain's CDR3 is CASSYDFSGANVLTF. In nucleotides, the CDR3 is TGTGCCAGCAGTTACGACTTCTCTGGGGCCAACGTCCTGACTTTC.

The genes are TRBV7-6 and TRBJ2-5; 8 bases are a match to TRBD2. The CDR3 extends over 15 amino acids. Germline V gene sequence: CDR1 SGHVS, CDR2 FNYEAQ. Unmatched junction bases numbered 9, after V lost 5 bases and J lost 4 bases. In nucleotides, the CDR3 is TGTGCCAGCAGCCTGAGCGGGGGAGGGGTAGAGACCCAGTACTTC. Protein sequence: CASSLSGGGVETQYF.

This chain joins TRBV7-9 and TRBJ2-5; 9 nucleotides agree with TRBD2. This CDR3 has 16 amino acids. Germline trimming cut 5 bases from V and 5 bases from J; bases unmatched to any gene: 12. The germline V gene encodes CDR1 SEHNR and CDR2 FQNEAQ (reference sequence). The CDR3 region has the DNA TGTGCCAGCAGCACAGAACTAGCGGGTCTAGGGGAGACCCAGTACTTC. As protein: CASSTELAGLGETQYF.